This TCR beta chain stems from a study of blood T cell repertoires in COVID-19. In the study overall: Italy, Spain and the United States were the sources of the convalescent and acute COVID-19 samples. Sources were T cells, B-cell-depleted T cells, or PBMCs; the material itself was cDNA or gDNA.

Produced via immunoSEQ multiplex PCR; TCRdb's table is partial and in-frame only. The sample lists more than 65,000 clones, roughly 76% seen once, with about a fifth in the top ten. The germline CDR1 and CDR2 sequences are SGHRS and YFSETQ. This CDR3 has 15 residues. Trimming removed 4 bases from V and 6 bases from J, with 19 bases in between. The chain joins TRBV5-1 to TRBJ1-1; unclear D gene. Sequenced input: peripheral blood. This receptor was identified in a woman older than 75 with active or convalescent COVID-19. CDR3 DNA sequence: TGCGCCAGCAGCGTGGGCCTTTTGGGAGGGCCTGAAGCTTTCTTT. Translated, it gives CASSVGLLGGPEAFF.